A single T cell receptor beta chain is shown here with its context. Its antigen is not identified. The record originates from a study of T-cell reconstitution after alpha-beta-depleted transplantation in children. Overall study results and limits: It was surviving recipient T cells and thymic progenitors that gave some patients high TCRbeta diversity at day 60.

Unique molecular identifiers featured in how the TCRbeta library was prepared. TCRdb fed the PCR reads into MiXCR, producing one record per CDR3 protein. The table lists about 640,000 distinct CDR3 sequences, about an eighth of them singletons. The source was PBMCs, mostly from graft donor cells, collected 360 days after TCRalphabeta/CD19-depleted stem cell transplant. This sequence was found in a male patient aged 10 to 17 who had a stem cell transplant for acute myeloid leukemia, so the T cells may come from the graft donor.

Here the CDR3 reads CAISDSPGAREQFF. The DNA of the CDR3 is TGTGCCATCAGTGACTCGCCCGGGGCAAGGGAGCAGTTCTTC. V is TRBV10-3 and J is TRBJ2-1, with D possibly called TRBD1 or TRBD2 (5 bases each). The CDR3 covers 14 residues. Trimming left V 3 bases short and J 10 bases short, with 16 bases between. Germline assignment: CDR1 ENHRY and CDR2 SYGVKD.